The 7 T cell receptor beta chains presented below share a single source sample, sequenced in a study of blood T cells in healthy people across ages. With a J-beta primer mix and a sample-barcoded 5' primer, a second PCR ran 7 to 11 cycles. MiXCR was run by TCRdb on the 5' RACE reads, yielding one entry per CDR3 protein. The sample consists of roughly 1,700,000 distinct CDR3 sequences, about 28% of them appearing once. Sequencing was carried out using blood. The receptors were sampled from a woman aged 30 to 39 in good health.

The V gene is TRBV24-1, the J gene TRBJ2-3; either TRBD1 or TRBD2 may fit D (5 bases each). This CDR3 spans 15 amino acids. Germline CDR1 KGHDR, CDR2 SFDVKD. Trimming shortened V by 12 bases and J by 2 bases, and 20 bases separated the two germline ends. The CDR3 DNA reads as TGTGCCTCCCTAACGGGGCTCAGGGACACAGATACGCAGTATTTT. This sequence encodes CASLTGLRDTDTQYF.

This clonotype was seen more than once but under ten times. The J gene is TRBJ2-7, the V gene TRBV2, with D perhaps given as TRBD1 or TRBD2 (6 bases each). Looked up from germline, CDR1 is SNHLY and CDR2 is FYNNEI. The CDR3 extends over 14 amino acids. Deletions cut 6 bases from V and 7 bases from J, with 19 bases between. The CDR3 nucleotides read TGTGCCAGCAGCGGTACTCGACAGGCGGGAGAGCAGTACTTC. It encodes CASSGTRQAGEQYF.

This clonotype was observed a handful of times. This chain's CDR3 is CASSLMGAGLSEQFF. The CDR3 DNA is TGTGCCAGCAGCTTAATGGGGGCGGGATTAAGTGAGCAGTTCTTC. V and J are TRBV7-3 and TRBJ2-1, with D perhaps matching TRBD1 or TRBD2 (6 bases each). Trimming stripped 1 base from V and 9 bases from J, with 16 bases between. This CDR3 comprises 15 residues. Per germline, CDR1 SGHTA and CDR2 FQGTGA.

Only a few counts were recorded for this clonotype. The DNA of the CDR3 is TGTGCCAGCAGCCCCCGGGTACATACGCAGTATTTT. Translated: CASSPRVHTQYF. The rearrangement uses TRBV7-2 and TRBJ2-3, with D hard to call. The CDR3 is made up of 12 amino acids. Germline lookup yields CDR1 SGHTA and CDR2 FQGNSA. Between the trimmed V and J ends, which lost 5 bases and 7 bases, there was a span of 10 bases.

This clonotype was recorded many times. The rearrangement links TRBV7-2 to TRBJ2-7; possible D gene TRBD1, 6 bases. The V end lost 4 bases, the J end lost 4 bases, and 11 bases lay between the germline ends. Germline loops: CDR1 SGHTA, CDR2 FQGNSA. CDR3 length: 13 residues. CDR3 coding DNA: TGTGCCAGCAGCTGGGGACACCGTTACGAGCAGTACTTC. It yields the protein CASSWGHRYEQYF.

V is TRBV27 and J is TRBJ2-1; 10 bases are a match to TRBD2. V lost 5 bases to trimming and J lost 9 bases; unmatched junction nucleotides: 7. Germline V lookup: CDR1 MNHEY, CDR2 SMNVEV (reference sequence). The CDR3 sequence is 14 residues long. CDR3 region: CASSERGGNGEQFF. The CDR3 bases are TGTGCCAGCAGTGAGCGGGGGGGTAATGGTGAGCAGTTCTTC.

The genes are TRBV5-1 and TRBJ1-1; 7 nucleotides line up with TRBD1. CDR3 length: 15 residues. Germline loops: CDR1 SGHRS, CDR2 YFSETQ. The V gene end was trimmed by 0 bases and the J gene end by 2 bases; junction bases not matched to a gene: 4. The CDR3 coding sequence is TGCGCCAGCAGCTTGGACACAGGGGTAAACACTGAAGCTTTCTTT. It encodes CASSLDTGVNTEAFF. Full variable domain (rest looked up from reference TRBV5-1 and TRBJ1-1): KAGVTQTPRYLIKTRGQQVTLSCSPISGHRSVSWYQQTPGQGLQFLFEYFSETQRNKGNFPGRFSGRQFSNSRSEMNVSTLELGDSALYLCASSLDTGVNTEAFFGQGTRLTVV.